What follows are 8 T cell receptor beta chains derived from one specimen sequenced in a study of blood T cell repertoires in COVID-19. The assay was immunoSEQ multiplex PCR, and TCRdb's table has in-frame clones only and misses some. The table shows about 56,000 clones, with approximately 80% occurring only once. The sequenced material came from peripheral blood. The receptors come from a woman older than 75 with acute or convalescent COVID-19.

The J gene is TRBJ2-3, the V gene TRBV4-1, with 7 positions matching TRBD1. Germline V lookup: CDR1 MGHRA, CDR2 YSYEKL. The V gene end was trimmed by 4 bases and the J gene end by 2 bases; junction bases not matched to a gene: 6. The CDR3 sequence is 15 residues long. CDR3 coding DNA: TGCGCCAGCAGCCCGAGGGGACAGCACACAGATACGCAGTATTTT. Protein: CASSPRGQHTDTQYF.

This rearrangement joins TRBV2 to TRBJ2-2; possibly TRBD2 for D (5 bases). Per the germline V gene, CDR1 is SNHLY and CDR2 is FYNNEI. Trimming took off 7 bases at V and 6 bases at J, with 9 bases between the two ends. The CDR3 extends over 12 amino acids. The CDR3 coding sequence is TGTGCCAGCAAACTAGATCCCGGGGAGCTGTTTTTT. Amino acid sequence: CASKLDPGELFF.

This rearrangement joins TRBV19 to TRBJ2-3; the match to TRBD2 covers 8 bases. Germline loops: CDR1 LNHDA, CDR2 SQIVND (reference sequence). The CDR3 is 15 residues long. V lost 2 bases to trimming and J lost 2 bases; unmatched junction nucleotides: 3. CDR3 sequence: CASSILAGITDTQYF. CDR3 DNA sequence: TGTGCCAGTAGTATACTAGCGGGCATCACAGATACGCAGTATTTT.

This chain uses TRBV29-1 with TRBJ2-7, with D maybe TRBD1 (6 bases). With 5 bases removed from V and 0 bases from J, the gap between germline ends came to 8 bases. The V gene's germline CDR1 is SQVTM and CDR2 ANQGSEA. CDR3 length: 12 amino acids. The CDR3 DNA reads as TGCAGCGTTTCGGACAGCTCCTACGAGCAGTACTTC. This gives the protein CSVSDSSYEQYF.

CDR3 protein: CASSYSPRSHNEQFF. The CDR3 DNA reads TGTGCCAGCAGTTACTCGCCGCGGTCCCACAATGAGCAGTTCTTC. This chain uses TRBV6-5 with TRBJ2-1; D ambiguous. Germline V gene data show CDR1 as MNHEY and CDR2 as SVGAGI. The CDR3 is 15 amino acids. Trimming cost V 0 bases and J 5 bases, with 11 bases left between them.

The rearrangement links TRBV7-8 to TRBJ1-4; TRBD1 is a possible D gene (6 bases). CDR1 is SGHVS and CDR2 is FQNEAQ in the germline V gene. The V and J ends lost 6 bases and 7 bases respectively, with 12 bases between them. The CDR3 length is 13 residues. The CDR3 sequence is CASRGGAGEKLFF. The CDR3 bases are TGTGCCAGCAGGGGGGGGGCTGGTGAAAAACTGTTTTTT.

For the CDR3, the DNA is TGCGCCAGCAGCTTTGGACAGGGGGCAGGCGAGCAGTACTTC. Amino acids: CASSFGQGAGEQYF. The rearrangement joins TRBV5-1 to TRBJ2-7, with TRBD1 matching over 11 bases. J lost 6 bases, V lost 2 bases, and 4 bases had no gene match. This CDR3 is built from 14 residues. From germline, CDR1 is SGHRS and CDR2 YFSETQ.

The gene calls are TRBV3-1 (or the pseudogene TRBV3-2) and TRBJ2-3; TRBD1 matches at 9 bases. The germline V gene encodes CDR1 LGHDT and CDR2 YNNKEL (reference sequence). CDR3 length: 15 residues. The trim removed 5 bases at V and 4 bases at J, leaving 7 bases unmatched. The CDR3 is CASSVRDRVADTQYF. The CDR3 DNA follows: TGTGCCAGCAGCGTCCGGGACAGGGTGGCAGATACGCAGTATTTT.